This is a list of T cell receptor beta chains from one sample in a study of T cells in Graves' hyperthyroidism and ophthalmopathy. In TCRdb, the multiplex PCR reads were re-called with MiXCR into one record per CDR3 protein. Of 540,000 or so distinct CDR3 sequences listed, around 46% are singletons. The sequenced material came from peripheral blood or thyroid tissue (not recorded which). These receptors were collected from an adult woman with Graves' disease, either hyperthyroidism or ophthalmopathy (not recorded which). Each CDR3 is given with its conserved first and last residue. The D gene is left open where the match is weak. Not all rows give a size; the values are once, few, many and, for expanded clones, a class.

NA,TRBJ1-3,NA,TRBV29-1,TGCAGCGTTGAATCTGTGAGGGGACACACCATATATTTT,CSVESVRGHTIYF
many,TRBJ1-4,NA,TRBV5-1,TGCGCCAGCAGCAACAGGGCCGGCGAGGAAAAACTGTTTTTT,CASSNRAGEEKLFF
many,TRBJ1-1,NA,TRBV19,TGTGCCAGTAGTATATCGGGGGCATACACTGAAGCTTTCTTT,CASSISGAYTEAFF
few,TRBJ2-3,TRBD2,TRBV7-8,TGTGCCAGCAGTCCTCTTGGGGAGGGGACGCAGTATTTT,CASSPLGEGTQYF
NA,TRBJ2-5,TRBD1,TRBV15,TGTGCCACCAGCAGTAGGATATCAGGGGGCGGTGAGACCCAGTACTTC,CATSSRISGGGETQYF
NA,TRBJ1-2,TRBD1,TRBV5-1,TGCGCCAGCAGCTCACAGGGGGCGCGTGGTCAGCCCTTCTATGGCTACACCTTC,CASSSQGARGQPFYGYTF
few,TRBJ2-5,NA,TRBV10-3,TGTGCCATCAGTGTAACCCAAGAGACCCAGTACTTC,CAISVTQETQYF
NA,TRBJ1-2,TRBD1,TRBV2,TGTGCCAGCAGTGAAGCGCTTCAGGGGGCGGGCTACACCTTC,CASSEALQGAGYTF
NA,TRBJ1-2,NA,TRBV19,TGTGCCAGTAGTCCCGACCCCGGAGTGAGCTATGGCTACACCTTC,CASSPDPGVSYGYTF
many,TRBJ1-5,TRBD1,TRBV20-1,TGCAGTGCCGGGGGACAGAGACCCAATCAGCCCCAGCATTTT,CSAGGQRPNQPQHF
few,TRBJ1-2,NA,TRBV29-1,TGCAGCACGCCCGACAGAAACTATGGCTACACCTTC,CSTPDRNYGYTF
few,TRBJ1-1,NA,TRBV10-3,TGTGCCATCAGTGAGTCTGCAGGGACGACTGAAGCTTTCTTT,CAISESAGTTEAFF
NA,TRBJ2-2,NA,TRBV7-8,TGTGCCAGCAGCTCGGACCCGACTAGAGGCACCGGGGAGCTGTTGTTT,CASSSDPTRGTGELLF
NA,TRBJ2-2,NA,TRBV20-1,TGCAGTGCTAGAGACTCAGACACCGGGGAGCTGTTTTTT,CSARDSDTGELFF
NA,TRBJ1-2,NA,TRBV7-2,TGTGCCAGCAGCTTTTACACAGGGTATGGCTACACCTTC,CASSFYTGYGYTF
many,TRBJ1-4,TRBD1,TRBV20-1,TGCAGTGCTCGACCGGGACAGGGGGATAGGGAAAAACTGTTTTTT,CSARPGQGDREKLFF
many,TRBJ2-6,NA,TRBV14,TGTGCCAGCAGCCTCACCGGTCGCTCTGGGGCCAACGTCCTGACTTTC,CASSLTGRSGANVLTF
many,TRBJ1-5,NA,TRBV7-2,TGTGCCAGCAGCCAAAACAGGGCTAGGGGGCAGCCCCAGCATTTT,CASSQNRARGQPQHF
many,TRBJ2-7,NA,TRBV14,TGTGCCAGCAGCCGGACCTTGTCCTCTCGGGCCTACGAGCAGTACTTC,CASSRTLSSRAYEQYF
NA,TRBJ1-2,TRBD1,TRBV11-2,TGTGCCAGCAGCGCGACAGGGGGCTACGACTACACCTTC,CASSATGGYDYTF